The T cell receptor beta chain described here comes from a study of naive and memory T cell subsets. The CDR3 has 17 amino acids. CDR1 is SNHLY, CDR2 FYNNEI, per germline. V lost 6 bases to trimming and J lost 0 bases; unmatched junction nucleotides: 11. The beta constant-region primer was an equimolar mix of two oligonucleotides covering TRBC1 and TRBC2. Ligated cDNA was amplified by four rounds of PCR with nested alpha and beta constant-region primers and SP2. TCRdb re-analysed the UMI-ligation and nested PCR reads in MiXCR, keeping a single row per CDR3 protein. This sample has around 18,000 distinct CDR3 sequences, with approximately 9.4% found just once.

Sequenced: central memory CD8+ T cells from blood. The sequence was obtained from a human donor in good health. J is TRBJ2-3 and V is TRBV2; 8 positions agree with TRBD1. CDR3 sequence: CASSLLQGGASTDTQYF. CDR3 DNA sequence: TGTGCCAGCAGCCTCCTACAGGGGGGTGCTAGCACAGATACGCAGTATTTT.